This TCR beta chain was profiled in a study of blood T cells in healthy people across ages. About this clonotype: The antigen is unknown.

A second about 7 to 12 cycle PCR used barcoded and J-beta primers. TCRdb processed the 5' RACE reads anew with MiXCR; each CDR3 protein has one entry. Found here are 1.2 million to 1.5 million distinct CDR3 sequences, approximately 59% of them singletons; the top ten hold 6.5% to 8%. Every donor contributed about 10 milliliters of peripheral blood by blood draw. Points from the study as a whole: Age advanced and TCR beta diversity per million T cells fell, roughly linearly.

There are 17 residues in the CDR3. Trimming took 0 bases from V and 2 from J, leaving 14 bases between them. Looked up from germline, CDR1 is SGHRS and CDR2 is YFSETQ. The J gene is TRBJ2-2, the V gene TRBV5-1; unclear D gene. The TCR sequence derives from a man between 18 and 35 years old in good health. Input material: blood. Written as DNA, the CDR3 is TGCGCCAGCAGCTTGGTGGTTGGTGTCGGCAACACCGGGGAGCTGTTTTTT. Protein: CASSLVVGVGNTGELFF.